These 8 T cell receptor beta chains share one sample of origin, sequenced in a study of T cells in Graves' hyperthyroidism and ophthalmopathy. There were TCR beta CDR3 regions amplified from RNA transcripts. First-round RT-PCR with HTBI primers amplified the TCR CDR3 region. TCRdb independently ran MiXCR on the multiplex PCR reads; one entry per CDR3 protein. Among under 350,000 distinct CDR3 sequences listed, over 15% were seen once. The sequencing sample was made of blood. Source of these receptors: a woman between 50 and 59 years old with Graves' hyperthyroidism.

This chain links TRBV20-1 with TRBJ2-3; possible D gene TRBD2, 7 bases. The length of the CDR3 is 14 residues. Germline V gene data show CDR1 as DFQATT and CDR2 as SNEGSKA (reference sequence). With 4 bases removed from V and 3 bases from J, the gap between germline ends came to 14 bases. The chain's CDR3 is CSATEGGPTDTQYF. In nucleotides, the CDR3 is TGCAGTGCTACCGAGGGGGGGCCTACAGATACGCAGTATTTT.

The chain couples TRBV4-1 to TRBJ1-1, with D possibly being TRBD1 (5 bases). The V and J ends lost 7 bases and 6 bases respectively, with 9 bases between them. CDR1 MGHRA and CDR2 YSYEKL come from the germline V gene. The CDR3 has 11 amino acids. Here the CDR3 reads CASTGGAEAFF. For the CDR3, the DNA is TGCGCCAGCACCGGGGGGGCTGAAGCTTTCTTT.

This clonotype appeared many times. This chain connects TRBV2 to TRBJ2-3; D gene ambiguous. Trimming took off 6 bases at V and 2 bases at J, with 3 bases between the two ends. The CDR3 is made up of 11 amino acids. Per germline, CDR1 SNHLY and CDR2 FYNNEI. The CDR3 reads CASSTTDTQYF. The CDR3 DNA sequence: TGTGCCAGCAGCACCACAGATACGCAGTATTTT.

The rearrangement links TRBV19 to TRBJ1-5; D is unclear. The CDR3 is 13 amino acids. Germline CDR1 is LNHDA and CDR2 is SQIVND (reference sequence). V lost 3 bases and J 1 base, leaving 4 bases between the germline ends. CDR3 region: CASSMGSNQPQHF. The CDR3 region has the DNA TGTGCCAGTAGTATGGGGAGCAATCAGCCCCAGCATTTT.

This clonotype has ten or more counts. The chain carries TRBV12-3 or TRBV12-4 and TRBJ1-1; D possibly corresponds to TRBD1 (6 bases). The CDR3 has 18 amino acids. The germline V and J ends were trimmed by 0 bases and 0 bases, with 17 bases remaining between them. CDR3 DNA sequence: TGTGCCAGCAGTTTAGCGAATGCCAGGGGATTCATGAACACTGAAGCTTTCTTT. The encoded protein is CASSLANARGFMNTEAFF.

The J gene is TRBJ1-2, the V gene TRBV10-3; TRBD1 aligns across 7 bases. This CDR3 has 17 amino acids. V shed 10 bases, J shed 2 bases, and the junction held 19 bases outside the gene matches. Germline V CDR1 and CDR2: ENHRY, SYGVKD. The CDR3 sequence: CATQATGTAQSNYGYTF. CDR3 nucleotides: TGTGCCACCCAAGCGACAGGGACAGCTCAATCAAACTATGGCTACACCTTC.

This clonotype came up a few times. The chain has TRBV12-3 or TRBV12-4 and TRBJ2-7, with TRBD1 matching 9 bases. CDR3 length equals 14 residues. V lost 4 bases, J lost 3 bases, and 4 bases stayed unmatched. CDR3 bases: TGTGCCAGCAGTTCACAGGGGGCTCGCTACGAGCAGTACTTC. Protein: CASSSQGARYEQYF.

This clonotype has at least ten counts. The chain uses TRBV20-1 and TRBJ1-1, with 7 positions matching TRBD1. Losses at the gene ends were 0 bases for V and 10 bases for J; bases not matched to a gene: 14. The length of the CDR3 is 15 residues. Germline V gives CDR1 DFQATT, CDR2 SNEGSKA (reference sequence). This CDR3 is CSARDNRDSLPTAFF. CDR3 nucleotide sequence: TGCAGTGCTAGAGATAATCGGGACAGCTTGCCTACAGCTTTCTTT.